This T cell receptor (beta chain) was found in a study of radiotherapy plus CTLA-4 blockade in lung cancer (dated by TCRdb to 2016 to 2019). Some background on the complete study: Among the enrolled patients, under 20% had an objective response, and less than 40% reached disease control. Points the paper makes about the study in general: TCR clones derived from tumors expanded in peripheral blood after treatment with radiotherapy and ipilimumab. The strongest predictors of response were reported to be early dynamic shifts in blood T cell clones along with a rise in serum interferon-beta following radiation.

The receptor library was made with the immunoSEQ multiplex PCR assay. Sourced from immuneACCESS, this table was stored by TCRdb with only in-frame sequences that have V and J called. A share of the clones is absent; for the studies checked, an unresolved V gene accounts for under half, and the remainder has no known explanation. This sample has tens of thousands of clones in its table, and about 83% of those were observed once. The ten largest clones represent 4.8% of the sample. Points on this clone: It lacks a known antigen. No qualities accompany the bases; no much larger clone lies one base away.

V lost 0 bases and J lost 8 bases, and the count of bases not matched to a germline gene is 8. The germline V gene encodes CDR1 LGHNA and CDR2 YSLEER. The CDR3 contains 17 residues, cysteine and phenylalanine counted. The retained sequence is limited to the CDR3, 51 bases, with the frame set at the first base. In this study, focal radiation therapy paired with CTLA-4 blockade (ipilimumab) was tested in patients who had chemo-refractory metastatic non-small-cell lung cancer. This receptor was obtained from a human donor with non-small cell lung cancer whose response to radiotherapy plus ipilimumab could not be evaluated. Recombination connected TRBV4-3 to TRBJ2-1; 12 bases in the junction line up with TRBD2. This specimen was peripheral blood, taken from a patient treated with radiotherapy plus ipilimumab. Here the CDR3 is given as CASSQDRWTSGTDEQFF. Read as DNA, the sequence is TGCGCCAGCAGCCAAGATCGTTGGACTAGCGGGACCGATGAGCAGTTCTTC.